This T cell receptor beta chain was captured by sequencing in a study of response to subunit inactivated influenza vaccine. MiXCR, run by TCRdb on the RT-PCR reads, gives a single entry per CDR3 protein. The sample lists almost 250,000 distinct CDR3 sequences, approximately 12% occurring once. Study conclusions and caveats: Each seasonal influenza vaccination, the authors suggested, recruits few new T cells.

In its sample, this clonotype was seen a few times. The antigen is not known. Germline is not matched at one junction end, which may reflect a read error. CDR3 length: 13 residues. Germline CDR1 and CDR2: DFQATT and SNEGSKA (reference sequence). Here the sequenced sample was non-naive T cells sorted from PBMCs, taken less than 15 days before vaccination. The receptor was derived from a man aged 50 to 60 who received an inactivated influenza vaccine. The rearrangement uses TRBV20-1 and TRBJ2-1; tentatively, D is TRBD2 (6 bases). In DNA, the CDR3 is TGCAGTGCTAGTTGGCAGGGAGGCAATAAGCAGTTCTTC. Translating it yields CSASWQGGNKQFF.